This T cell receptor beta chain originates from a study of vaccination and CD4 T cells after COVID-19. Study-level background: Taking of post-vaccine samples occurred a median 72 days after dose two (range 14 to 241). Study-wide points: Reactive clone data from convalescent patients indicated a median of roughly 86% appearing only post-vaccination.

Cultured CD4+ T cell DNA underwent sequencing with the Oncomine TCR Beta short-read assay. Extraction of genomic DNA was performed on cultured CD4+ T cells. In TCRdb, the PCR reads were re-called with MiXCR into one record per CDR3 protein. The sample lists about 23,000 distinct CDR3 sequences, around 42% occurring once. The CDR3 spans 14 residues. Germline loops: CDR1 SGHTA, CDR2 FQGNSA. J was trimmed by 8 bases and V by 1 base; bases with no gene match: 2. As to this clonotype: The target antigen is unknown.

Treatment: roughly 10-day PBMC culture with coronavirus spike peptide pools or control peptides (ViraFEST assay). The sequencing here drew on CD4+ T cells from blood, cultured in vitro, taken before SARS-CoV-2 vaccination. The V gene is TRBV7-2, the J gene TRBJ1-5, with TRBD1 matching over 10 bases. This clonotype originated in a human donor who received a COVID-19 vaccine. The CDR3 DNA follows: TGTGCCAGCAGCTTAGGGACAGGGGGAGAGCCCCAGCATTTT. This codes for CASSLGTGGEPQHF.